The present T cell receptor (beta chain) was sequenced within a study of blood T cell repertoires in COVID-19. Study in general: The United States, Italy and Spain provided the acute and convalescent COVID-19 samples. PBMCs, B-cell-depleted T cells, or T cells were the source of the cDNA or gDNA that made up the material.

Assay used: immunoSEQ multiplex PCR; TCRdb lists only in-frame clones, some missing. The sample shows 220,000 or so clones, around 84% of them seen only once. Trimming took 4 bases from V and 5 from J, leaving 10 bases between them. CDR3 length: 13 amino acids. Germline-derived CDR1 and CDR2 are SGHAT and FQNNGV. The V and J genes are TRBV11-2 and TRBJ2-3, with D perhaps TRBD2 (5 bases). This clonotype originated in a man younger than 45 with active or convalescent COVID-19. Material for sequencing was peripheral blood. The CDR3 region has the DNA TGTGCCAGCAGCTCGGATACTAGAGATACGCAGTATTTT. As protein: CASSSDTRDTQYF.